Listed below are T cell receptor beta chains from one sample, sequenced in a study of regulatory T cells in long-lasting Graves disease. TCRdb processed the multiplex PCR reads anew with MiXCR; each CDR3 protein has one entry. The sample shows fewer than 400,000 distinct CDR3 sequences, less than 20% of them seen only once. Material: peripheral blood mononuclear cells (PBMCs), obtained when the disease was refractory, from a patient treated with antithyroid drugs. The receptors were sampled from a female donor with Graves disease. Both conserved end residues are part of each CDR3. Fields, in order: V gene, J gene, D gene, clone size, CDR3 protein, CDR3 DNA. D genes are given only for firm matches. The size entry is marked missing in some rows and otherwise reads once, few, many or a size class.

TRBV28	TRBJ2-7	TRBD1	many	CASSFKVGQVDQEQYF	TGTGCCAGCAGTTTCAAAGTCGGACAGGTCGATCAGGAGCAGTACTTC
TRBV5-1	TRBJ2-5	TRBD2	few	CASSLGVTSAQETQYF	TGCGCCAGCAGCTTGGGGGTCACTAGCGCTCAAGAGACCCAGTACTTC
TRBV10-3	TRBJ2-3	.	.	CAISEQGGTQYF	TGTGCCATCAGTGAGCAGGGGGGGACGCAGTATTTT
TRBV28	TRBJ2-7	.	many	CASTKAGGSSYEQYF	TGTGCCAGCACCAAAGCCGGGGGAAGCTCCTACGAGCAGTACTTC
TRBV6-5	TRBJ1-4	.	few	CASSYRAFATNEKLFF	TGTGCCAGCAGTTACCGGGCATTCGCAACTAATGAAAAACTGTTTTTT
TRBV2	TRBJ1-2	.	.	CARTLQGSEGYTF	TGTGCCAGGACGCTACAGGGTTCGGAGGGCTACACCTTC
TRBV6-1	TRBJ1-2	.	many	CASRLGVSDGYTF	TGTGCCAGCAGACTAGGGGTCTCGGATGGCTACACCTTC
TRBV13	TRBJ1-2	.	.	CASSRVGQLDLSLYGYTF	TGTGCCAGCAGCAGGGTTGGACAACTAGATCTTTCCCTCTATGGCTACACCTTC
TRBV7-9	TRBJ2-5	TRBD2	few	CASSFPTSGQEAQYF	TGTGCCAGCAGCTTCCCAACTAGCGGTCAAGAGGCCCAGTACTTC
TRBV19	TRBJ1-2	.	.	CASSKKGLPDGYTF	TGTGCCAGTAGTAAAAAAGGACTGCCCGATGGCTACACCTTC
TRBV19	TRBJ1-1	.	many	CASRPGYLNTEAFF	TGTGCATCCCGACCGGGGTACCTAAACACTGAAGCTTTCTTT
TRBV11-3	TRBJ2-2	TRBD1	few	CASKGTANTGELFF	TGTGCCAGCAAAGGGACAGCGAACACCGGGGAGCTGTTTTTT
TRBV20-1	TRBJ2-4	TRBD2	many	CSAGGLSGSGVENIQYF	TGCAGTGCTGGAGGACTTAGCGGGAGTGGGGTTGAAAACATTCAGTACTTC
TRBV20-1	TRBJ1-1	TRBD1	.	CSARIQGIGEAFF	TGCAGTGCTAGGATACAGGGGATAGGTGAAGCTTTCTTT
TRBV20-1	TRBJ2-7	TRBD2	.	CSARYPGGEQYF	TGCAGTGCTAGATATCCGGGGGGGGAGCAGTACTTC
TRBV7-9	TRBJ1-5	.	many	CASSLGSVNQPQHF	TGTGCCAGCAGCTTAGGTAGTGTCAATCAGCCCCAGCATTTT
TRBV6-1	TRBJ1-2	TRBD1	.	CASSRTGVNYGYTF	TGTGCCAGCAGTCGAACAGGGGTTAACTATGGCTACACCTTC
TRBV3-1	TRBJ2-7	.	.	CASSQRTAAHEQYF	TGTGCCAGCAGCCAGCGGACAGCCGCCCACGAGCAGTACTTC
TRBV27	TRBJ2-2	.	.	CASSSPTRRNTGELFF	TGTGCCAGCAGTTCTCCGACTAGAAGGAACACCGGGGAGCTGTTTTTT
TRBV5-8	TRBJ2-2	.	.	CASSLAPNTGELFF	TGTGCCAGCAGCCTGGCCCCGAACACCGGGGAGCTGTTTTTT
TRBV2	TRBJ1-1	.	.	CASSRSGGGGVAFF	TGTGCCAGCAGCCGATCCGGGGGGGGTGGGGTGGCTTTCTTT